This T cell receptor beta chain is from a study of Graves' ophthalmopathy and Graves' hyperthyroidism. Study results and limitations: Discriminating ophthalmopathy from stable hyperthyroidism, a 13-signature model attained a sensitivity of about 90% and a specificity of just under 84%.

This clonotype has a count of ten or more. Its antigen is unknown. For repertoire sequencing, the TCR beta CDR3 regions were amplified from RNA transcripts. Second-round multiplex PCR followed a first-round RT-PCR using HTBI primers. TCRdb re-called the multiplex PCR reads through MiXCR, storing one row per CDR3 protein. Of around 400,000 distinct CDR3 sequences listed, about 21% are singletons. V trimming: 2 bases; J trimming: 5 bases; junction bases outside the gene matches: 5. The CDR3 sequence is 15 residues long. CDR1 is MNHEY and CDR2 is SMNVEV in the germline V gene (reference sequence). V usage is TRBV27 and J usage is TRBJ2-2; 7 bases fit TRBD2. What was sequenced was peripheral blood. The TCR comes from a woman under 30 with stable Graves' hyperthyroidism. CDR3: CASSLRSGGTGELFF. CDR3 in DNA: TGTGCCAGCAGTTTAAGGTCGGGGGGAACCGGGGAGCTGTTTTTT.